Below are 25 T cell receptor beta chains sequenced from a single sample in a study of cytomegalovirus exposure and HLA in healthy donors. PCR involved 60 Vbeta and 13 Jbeta primers. Generated by immunoSEQ multiplex PCR, the TCRdb table keeps only in-frame clones and is missing some. Among some 91,000 clones, roughly three quarters were seen once, and the ten largest hold under 0.8%. The source material was PBMCs. These receptors all come from a woman aged 60 to 75 in good health and CMV-seronegative.

Here the CDR3 DNA reads TGTGCCAGTAGTGGCGGGGCGACTAATGAAAAACTGTTTTTT. This encodes CASSGGATNEKLFF. V gene TRBV19 combines with J gene TRBJ1-4; tentative D call: TRBD1 (5 bases). Germline loops: CDR1 LNHDA, CDR2 SQIVND (reference sequence). The CDR3 runs 14 residues. V was shortened by 5 bases and J by 2 bases, with 9 bases between the two germline ends.

This sequence joins TRBV7-2 and TRBJ2-7; 7 bases align to TRBD1. The CDR3 is made up of 14 amino acids. After removal of 2 bases from V and 6 bases from J, the junction contained 7 bases not matched to a gene. Germline-derived CDR1 and CDR2 are SGHTA and FQGNSA. The CDR3 nucleotides are TGTGCCAGCAGCTTATGGGACAGTACCCCCGAGCAGTACTTC. Its protein is CASSLWDSTPEQYF.

The chain carries TRBV4-3 and TRBJ1-2, with TRBD1 matching over 8 bases. The ends lost 1 base at V and 5 bases at J; junction bases unmatched: 9. This CDR3 spans 16 amino acids. Germline CDR1 is LGHNA and CDR2 is YSLEER. CDR3 DNA: TGCGCCAGCAGCCAAGCAGGGGGCCGCAAACGTTATGGCTACACCTTC. Its protein is CASSQAGGRKRYGYTF.

The chain has TRBV6-5 and TRBJ2-7, with 9 bases fitting TRBD2. V lost 5 bases to trimming and J lost 6 bases; unmatched junction nucleotides: 5. Germline lookup yields CDR1 MNHEY and CDR2 SVGAGI. The length of the CDR3 is 13 residues. The CDR3 reads CASSRMRGGEQYF. The DNA for the CDR3 is TGTGCCAGCAGTAGGATGCGGGGGGGCGAGCAGTACTTC.

The rearrangement uses TRBV29-1 and TRBJ2-2, with a weak D call TRBD1 (5 bases). This CDR3 is built from 13 residues. From germline, CDR1 is SQVTM and CDR2 ANQGSEA. With 4 bases removed from V and 3 bases from J, the gap between germline ends came to 9 bases. DNA of the CDR3: TGCAGCGTTGTAACAGGAGACACCGGGGAGCTGTTTTTT. It yields the protein CSVVTGDTGELFF.

The chain is built from TRBV19 and TRBJ1-1, with 7 bases fitting TRBD1. The germline V gene has CDR1 LNHDA and CDR2 SQIVND (reference sequence). V was pared by 5 bases and J by 1 base, with 7 bases of the junction left unmatched. The CDR3 spans 15 residues. The CDR3 region is CASSLWTGANTEAFF. CDR3 DNA: TGTGCCAGTAGTCTCTGGACAGGAGCGAACACTGAAGCTTTCTTT.

The chain couples TRBV25-1 to TRBJ2-2; 11 bases fit TRBD1. CDR1 MGHDK and CDR2 SYGVNS come from the germline V gene. The CDR3 sequence is 16 residues long. V lost 3 bases to trimming and J lost 5 bases; unmatched junction nucleotides: 5. The CDR3 DNA reads as TGTGCCAGCAGTGACGTGGGGACAGGGGGGACCGGGGAGCTGTTTTTT. This translates into CASSDVGTGGTGELFF.

This clone was seen a few times. The chain employs TRBV2 and TRBJ1-5; D gene unclear. From germline, CDR1 is SNHLY and CDR2 FYNNEI. V lost 5 bases, J lost 4 bases, and 12 bases lay in between. CDR3 size: 14 residues. DNA of the CDR3: TGTGCCAGCAGTCCTGTAGGGAGAAATCAGCCCCAGCATTTT. It specifies CASSPVGRNQPQHF.

This CDR3 reads CASSYSLTGNEQFF. The DNA for the CDR3 is TGTGCCAGCAGTTACTCCCTTACGGGCAATGAGCAGTTCTTC. V and J are TRBV6-6 and TRBJ2-1, with D hard to call. CDR1 and CDR2 from the germline V gene are MNHNY and SVGAGI (reference sequence). V lost 0 bases, J lost 6 bases, and 9 bases lay in between. The CDR3 is 14 amino acids.

J is TRBJ1-1 and V is TRBV11-2; D is ambiguous. V lost 1 base to trimming and J lost 5 bases, with 8 bases between them. The CDR3 runs 13 residues. Germline V gene sequence: CDR1 SGHAT, CDR2 FQNNGV. The CDR3: CASSLGENTEAFF. In DNA, the CDR3 is TGTGCCAGCAGCTTAGGAGAGAATACTGAAGCTTTCTTT. The full variable domain, rest sourced from reference TRBV11-2 and TRBJ1-1, is EAGVAQSPRYKIIEKRQSVAFWCNPISGHATLYWYQQILGQGPKLLIQFQNNGVVDDSQLPKDRFSAERLKGVDSTLKIQPAKLEDSAVYLCASSLGENTEAFFGQGTRLTVV.

The chain joins TRBV5-1 to TRBJ1-1, with D maybe TRBD1 (6 bases). V gave up 6 bases and J gave up 2 bases, with 14 bases separating them. The germline V gene encodes CDR1 SGHRS and CDR2 YFSETQ. The CDR3 is made up of 14 amino acids. Here the CDR3 reads CASTDTGSNTEAFF. In nucleotides, the CDR3 is TGCGCCAGCACCGACACAGGGAGCAACACTGAAGCTTTCTTT.

The chain uses TRBV5-1 and TRBJ2-7, with 12 bases identical to TRBD2. Germline V lookup: CDR1 SGHRS, CDR2 YFSETQ. V was clipped by 4 bases and J by 5 bases; unmatched bases: 7. This CDR3 has 15 residues. In nucleotides, the CDR3 is TGCGCCAGCAGCCCCCTAGCGGGGGGGCCCAACGAGCAGTACTTC. This codes for CASSPLAGGPNEQYF.

This chain joins TRBV27 and TRBJ1-1, with 12 bases that match TRBD1. The CDR3 contains 17 residues. The V gene end was trimmed by 8 bases and the J gene end by 3 bases; junction bases not matched to a gene: 13. In germline, CDR1 is MNHEY, CDR2 SMNVEV (reference sequence). The DNA for the CDR3 is TGTGCCAGCGCCTGGGGGACAGGGGGCTACCTTTACACTGAAGCTTTCTTT. Translating it yields CASAWGTGGYLYTEAFF.

The chain employs TRBV27 and TRBJ2-1; TRBD1 matches at 11 bases. V lost 1 base, J lost 3 bases, and 5 bases stayed unmatched. Germline lookup yields CDR1 MNHEY and CDR2 SMNVEV (reference sequence). CDR3 length: 17 amino acids. The CDR3 DNA follows: TGTGCCAGCAGTTTATTTTCCGGGACAGGGGGCTACAATGAGCAGTTCTTC. It is translated as CASSLFSGTGGYNEQFF.

The chain joins TRBV7-2 to TRBJ2-7; a weak D match, TRBD2 (6 bases). The CDR3 extends over 14 amino acids. V was clipped by 8 bases and J by 0 bases, with 14 bases between them. The germline V gene has CDR1 SGHTA and CDR2 FQGNSA. CDR3 sequence: CASAGSGSSYEQYF. Here the CDR3 DNA reads TGTGCCAGCGCGGGGAGCGGAAGCTCCTACGAGCAGTACTTC.

The V gene is TRBV10-1, the J gene TRBJ2-3; 7 bases match TRBD2. The trim removed 5 bases at V and 2 bases at J, leaving 4 bases unmatched. The CDR3 extends over 14 amino acids. Germline assignment: CDR1 WNHNN and CDR2 SYGVQD (reference sequence). CDR3 bases: TGCGCCAGCAGTCGACGGGGGGACACAGATACGCAGTATTTT. Translation: CASSRRGDTDTQYF.

The rearrangement links TRBV5-6 to TRBJ2-5; 16 bases fit TRBD2. The V segment lost 1 base and the J segment 5 bases; nucleotides outside the gene matches: 5. CDR3 size: 17 residues. Germline values: CDR1 SGHDT, CDR2 YYEEEE. CDR3 loop: CASSLLGTSGGAETQYF. Here the CDR3 DNA reads TGTGCCAGCAGCTTGCTCGGGACTAGCGGGGGGGCTGAGACCCAGTACTTC. Looking up the rest from reference TRBV5-6 and TRBJ2-5 gives the full variable domain: DAGVTQSPTHLIKTRGQQVTLRCSPKSGHDTVSWYQQALGQGPQFIFQYYEEEERQRGNFPDRFSGHQFPNYSSELNVNALLLGDSALYLCASSLLGTSGGAETQYFGPGTRLLVL.

This clone was recorded once. The chain uses TRBV19 and TRBJ2-7, with D maybe TRBD2 (5 bases). From germline, CDR1 is LNHDA and CDR2 SQIVND (reference sequence). The CDR3 runs to 14 residues. Deletions cut 6 bases from V and 2 bases from J, with 14 bases between. CDR3 loop: CASRWAGGAYEQYF. DNA of the CDR3: TGTGCCAGTAGATGGGCGGGCGGTGCCTACGAGCAGTACTTC.

The chain uses TRBV7-8 and TRBJ2-3; 9 positions agree with TRBD2. The V and J ends lost 5 bases and 4 bases, in that order; junction bases with no gene match: 13. Germline-derived CDR1 and CDR2 are SGHVS and FQNEAQ. This CDR3 is built from 17 residues. The CDR3 region has the DNA TGTGCCAGCAGCCCGCAAAGGACTAGCGCAAGTTCAGATACGCAGTATTTT. Its protein is CASSPQRTSASSDTQYF.

The chain uses TRBV4-1 and TRBJ2-7, with D maybe TRBD1 (6 bases). Germline-derived CDR1 and CDR2 are MGHRA and YSYEKL. The V and J ends lost 4 bases and 3 bases respectively, with 13 bases between them. The CDR3 loop spans 14 amino acids. The CDR3 DNA is TGCGCCAGCAGCCGCGCGGACAGTTACTACGAGCAGTACTTC. Its protein is CASSRADSYYEQYF.

The rearrangement joins TRBV7-2 to TRBJ2-3, with 7 bases aligning to TRBD2. This CDR3 contains 14 residues. With V trimmed by 6 bases and J by 2 bases, 5 bases remained unmatched. Per germline, CDR1 SGHTA and CDR2 FQGNSA. The CDR3 nucleotides are TGTGCCAGCAGGTGGGACTATAACACAGATACGCAGTATTTT. This encodes CASRWDYNTDTQYF.

The chain is built from TRBV6-5 and TRBJ1-3; D uncertain. CDR1 MNHEY and CDR2 SVGAGI come from the germline V gene. V was trimmed by 7 bases and J by 0 bases, leaving 13 bases between them. The CDR3 consists of 15 residues. The CDR3 is CASTRETNSGNTIYF. In nucleotides, the CDR3 is TGTGCCAGCACCCGGGAGACGAACTCTGGAAACACCATATATTTT.

In this sample, this clone turned up a few times. The chain combines TRBV13 with TRBJ2-1; D is possibly TRBD1 (6 bases). The CDR3 loop spans 16 amino acids. Germline V gene data show CDR1 as PRHDT and CDR2 as FYEKMQ (reference sequence). V was pared by 3 bases and J by 6 bases, with 18 bases between. CDR3 residues: CASSFSGHSPPNEQFF. The DNA for the CDR3 is TGTGCCAGCAGCTTCTCGGGACACTCACCCCCCAATGAGCAGTTCTTC.

This chain joins TRBV4-3 and TRBJ1-4; possible D gene TRBD1, 5 bases. Germline V lookup: CDR1 LGHNA, CDR2 YSLEER. The CDR3 totals 16 residues. Trimming pared 0 bases from V and 8 bases from J, leaving 16 bases between. Written as DNA, the CDR3 is TGCGCCAGCAGCCAAGATAGCGGGACCAAAGGCGAAAAACTGTTTTTT. It encodes CASSQDSGTKGEKLFF.

The chain recombines TRBV14 with TRBJ1-2; weak D call: TRBD1 (6 bases). V was clipped by 8 bases and J by 4 bases, with 14 bases between them. Germline loops: CDR1 SGHDN, CDR2 FVKESK. There are 13 residues in the CDR3. The CDR3 spells CASAQGYAYGYTF. In DNA form, the CDR3 reads TGTGCCAGCGCACAGGGATATGCCTATGGCTACACCTTC.